The next 8 T cell receptor beta chains were all read from a single sample in a study of HIV-infected patients and healthy controls. Roughly three months, about 14 weeks, into antiretroviral therapy, follow-up blood was collected. No cell fractionation was done, so the repertoire covers all unsorted peripheral blood T cells. About 500 ng RNA was reverse transcribed with alpha and beta constant-region primers. Each of the alpha and beta chains got its own library through chain-specific third strand synthesis with indices. TCRdb ran MiXCR on the 5' RACE reads and lists one entry per CDR3 protein. The table has 5,300 or so distinct CDR3 sequences, 8.5% to 9% seen once. This specimen consisted of blood, obtained during antiretroviral therapy. Source of these receptors: an adult with HIV infection.

By sample fraction, this clonotype is medium-sized. The V gene is TRBV10-3, the J gene TRBJ2-5, with D unclear. V dropped 2 bases and J dropped 8 bases, with 12 bases sitting between them. CDR3 length: 13 amino acids. The germline CDR1 and CDR2 sequences are ENHRY and SYGVKD. The DNA of the CDR3 is TGTGCCATCAGTGAGACGGCGGAAGTAACCCAGTACTTC. Its translation: CAISETAEVTQYF.

This clonotype counts as medium-sized. The chain employs TRBV20-1 and TRBJ2-5, with no clear D. V lost 6 bases, J lost 9 bases, and 14 bases lay in between. The CDR3 is 11 amino acids. Germline V CDR1 and CDR2: DFQATT, SNEGSKA (reference sequence). In DNA form, the CDR3 reads TGCAGTGCCGAGACCCGGAATGCCCAGTACTTC. It yields the protein CSAETRNAQYF.

This clonotype ranks as medium-sized. In nucleotides, the CDR3 is TGTGCCAGCAGCACGACCTCCGCCGGATCACCCCTCCACTTT. It is translated as CASSTTSAGSPLHF. V gene TRBV27 combines with J gene TRBJ1-6; the D is unclear. Trimming removed 6 bases from V and 10 bases from J, with 16 bases in between. This CDR3 spans 14 amino acids. CDR1 and CDR2 (germline): MNHEY, SMNVEV (reference sequence).

V and J are TRBV28 and TRBJ1-1; TRBD1 is a possible D gene (5 bases). The germline V and J ends were trimmed by 7 bases and 4 bases, with 19 bases remaining between them. The CDR3 has 15 amino acids. From germline, CDR1 is MDHEN and CDR2 SYDVKM. CDR3 coding DNA: TGTGCCAGCACCCCTGGGGGGGGGTTACGCACTGAAGCTTTCTTT. It translates to CASTPGGGLRTEAFF. Looking up the rest from reference TRBV28 and TRBJ1-1 gives the full variable domain: DVKVTQSSRYLVKRTGEKVFLECVQDMDHENMFWYRQDPGLGLRLIYFSYDVKMKEKGDIPEGYSVSREKKERFSLILESASTNQTSMYLCASTPGGGLRTEAFFGQGTRLTVV.

By sample fraction, this clonotype is medium-sized (0.01 to 0.1%). This chain uses TRBV18 with TRBJ1-2; D uncertain. The V gene's germline CDR1 is KGHSH and CDR2 LQKENI. The CDR3 consists of 14 residues. Trimming took 3 bases from V and 3 from J, leaving 11 bases between them. The CDR3 bases are TGTGCCAGCTCACCTCCAGACCAGGACTATGGCTACACCTTC. Amino acid sequence: CASSPPDQDYGYTF.

In this sample, this clonotype turned up many times. The chain is built from TRBV6-6 and TRBJ2-7; TRBD2 aligns across 10 bases. CDR1 is MNHNY, CDR2 SVGAGI, per germline (reference sequence). There are 15 residues in the CDR3. V dropped 6 bases and J dropped 0; count of bases not matched to a gene: 5. In nucleotides, the CDR3 is TGTGCCAGCAGGCCACTAGCGGGAAGCTCCTACGAGCAGTACTTC. Amino acid sequence: CASRPLAGSSYEQYF.

This clonotype occurred many times. The chain joins TRBV6-5 to TRBJ2-7, with 7 nucleotides matching TRBD1. The V segment lost 0 bases and the J segment 1 base; nucleotides outside the gene matches: 0. There are 14 residues in the CDR3. The V gene's germline CDR1 is MNHEY and CDR2 SVGAGI. CDR3: CASSYSGQSYEQYF. DNA of the CDR3: TGTGCCAGCAGTTACTCGGGACAGTCCTACGAGCAGTACTTC.

This clonotype appeared a few times. V is TRBV28 and J is TRBJ1-5; D is unresolved. Trimming shortened V by 6 bases and J by 7 bases, and 13 bases separated the two germline ends. The CDR3 totals 13 residues. CDR1 is MDHEN and CDR2 is SYDVKM in the germline V gene. In nucleotides, the CDR3 is TGTGCCAGCAGCCGTCCGAAGGTGCAGCCCCAGCATTTT. It is translated as CASSRPKVQPQHF.